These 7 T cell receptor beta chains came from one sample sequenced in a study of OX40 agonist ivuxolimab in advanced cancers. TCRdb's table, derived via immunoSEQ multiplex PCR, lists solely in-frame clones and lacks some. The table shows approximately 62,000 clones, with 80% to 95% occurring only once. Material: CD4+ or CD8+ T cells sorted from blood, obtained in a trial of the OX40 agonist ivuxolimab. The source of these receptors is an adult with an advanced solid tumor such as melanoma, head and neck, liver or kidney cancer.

CDR3 residues: CASSFGTASGNTIYF. The CDR3, as DNA: TGTGCCAGCAGCTTCGGGACAGCCTCTGGAAACACCATATATTTT. This chain joins TRBV5-4 and TRBJ1-3, with 7 bases that match TRBD1. Trimming at V came to 2 bases and at J to 0 bases, leaving 2 bases not matched to a gene. The CDR3 runs 15 residues. Germline V gene lookup returns CDR1 SGHNT and CDR2 YYREEE (reference sequence). The whole variable domain, remainder taken from reference TRBV5-4 and TRBJ1-3, is ETGVTQSPTHLIKTRGQQVTLRCSSQSGHNTVSWYQQALGQGPQFIFQYYREEENGRGNFPPRFSGLQFPNYSSELNVNALELDDSALYLCASSFGTASGNTIYFGEGSWLTVV.

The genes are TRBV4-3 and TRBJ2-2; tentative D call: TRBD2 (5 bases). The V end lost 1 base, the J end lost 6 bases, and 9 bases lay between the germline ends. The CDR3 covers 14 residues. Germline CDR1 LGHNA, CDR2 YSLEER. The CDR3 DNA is TGCGCCAGCAGCCAAGGGGAGTCGGCCGGGGAGCTGTTTTTT. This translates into CASSQGESAGELFF.

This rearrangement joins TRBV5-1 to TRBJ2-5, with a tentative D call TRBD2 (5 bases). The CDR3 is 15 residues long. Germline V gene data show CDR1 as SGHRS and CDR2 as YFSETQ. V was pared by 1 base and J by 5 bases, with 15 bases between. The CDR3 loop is CASSLFESREETQYF. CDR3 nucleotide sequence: TGCGCCAGCAGCTTGTTTGAGTCGAGGGAGGAGACCCAGTACTTC.

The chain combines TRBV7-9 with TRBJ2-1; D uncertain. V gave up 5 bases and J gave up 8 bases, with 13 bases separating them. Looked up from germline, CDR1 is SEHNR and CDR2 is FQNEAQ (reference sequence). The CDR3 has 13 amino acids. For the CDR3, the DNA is TGTGCCAGCAGCCCCGGTCTCCCCGATGAGCAGTTCTTC. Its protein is CASSPGLPDEQFF.

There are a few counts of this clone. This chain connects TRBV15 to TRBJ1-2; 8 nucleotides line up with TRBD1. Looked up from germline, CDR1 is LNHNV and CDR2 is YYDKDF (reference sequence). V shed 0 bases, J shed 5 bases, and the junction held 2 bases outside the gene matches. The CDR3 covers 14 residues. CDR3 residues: CATSRDRQGYGYTF. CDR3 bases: TGTGCCACCAGCAGAGATCGACAGGGGTATGGCTACACCTTC. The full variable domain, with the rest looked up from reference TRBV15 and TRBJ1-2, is DAMVIQNPRYQVTQFGKPVTLSCSQTLNHNVMYWYQQKSSQAPKLLFHYYDKDFNNEADTPDNFQSRRPNTSFCFLDIRSPGLGDTAMYLCATSRDRQGYGYTFGSGTRLTVV.

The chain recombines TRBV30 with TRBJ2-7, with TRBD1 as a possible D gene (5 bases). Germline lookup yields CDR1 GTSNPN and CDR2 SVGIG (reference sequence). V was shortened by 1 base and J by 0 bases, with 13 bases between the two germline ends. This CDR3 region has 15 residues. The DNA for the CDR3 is TGTGCCTGGAGTGATGGGGCAGGCAACTCCTACGAGCAGTACTTC. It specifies CAWSDGAGNSYEQYF.

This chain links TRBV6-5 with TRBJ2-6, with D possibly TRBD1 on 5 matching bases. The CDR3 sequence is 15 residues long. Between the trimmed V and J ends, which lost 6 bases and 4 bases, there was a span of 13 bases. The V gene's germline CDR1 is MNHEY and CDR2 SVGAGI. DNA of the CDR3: TGTGCCAGCAGCCAGGGAAGAGGAGGGGCCAACGTCCTGACTTTC. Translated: CASSQGRGGANVLTF.